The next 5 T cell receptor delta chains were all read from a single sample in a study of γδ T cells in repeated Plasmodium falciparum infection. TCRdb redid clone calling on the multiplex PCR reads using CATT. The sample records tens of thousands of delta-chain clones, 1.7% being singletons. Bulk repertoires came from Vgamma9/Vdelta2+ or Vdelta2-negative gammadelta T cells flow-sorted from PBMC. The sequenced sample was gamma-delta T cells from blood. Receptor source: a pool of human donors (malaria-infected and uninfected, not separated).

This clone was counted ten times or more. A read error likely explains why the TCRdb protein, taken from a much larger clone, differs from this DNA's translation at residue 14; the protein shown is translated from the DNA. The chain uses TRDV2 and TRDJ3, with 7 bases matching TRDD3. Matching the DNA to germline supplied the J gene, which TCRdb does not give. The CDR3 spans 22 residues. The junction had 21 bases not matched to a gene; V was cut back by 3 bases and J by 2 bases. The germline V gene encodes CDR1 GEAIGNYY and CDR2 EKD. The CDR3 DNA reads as TGTGCCTGTGACGACGTCCAATCCGAGGATACGAACTCACCCTGGGACACCCGACAGATGTTTTTC. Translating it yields CACDDVQSEDTNSPWDTRQMFF.

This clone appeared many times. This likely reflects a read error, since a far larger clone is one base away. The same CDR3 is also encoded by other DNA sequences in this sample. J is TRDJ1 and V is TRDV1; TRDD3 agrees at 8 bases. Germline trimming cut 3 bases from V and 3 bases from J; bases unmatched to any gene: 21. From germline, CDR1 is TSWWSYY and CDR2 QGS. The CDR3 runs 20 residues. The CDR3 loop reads CALGDSYWGSTGVWPDKLIF. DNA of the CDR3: TGTGCTCTTGGGGATTCGTACTGGGGGTCCACCGGGGTCTGGCCCGATAAACTCATCTTT.

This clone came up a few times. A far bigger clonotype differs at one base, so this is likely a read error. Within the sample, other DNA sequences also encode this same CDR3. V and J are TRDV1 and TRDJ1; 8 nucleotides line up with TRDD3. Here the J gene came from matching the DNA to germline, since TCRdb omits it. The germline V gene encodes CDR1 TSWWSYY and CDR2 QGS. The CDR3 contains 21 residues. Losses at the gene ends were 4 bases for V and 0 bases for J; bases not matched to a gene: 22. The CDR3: CALGAYLPSYDLWGNTDKLIF. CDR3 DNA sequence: TGTGCTCTTGGGGCGTACCTCCCGTCCTATGACCTCTGGGGGAACACCGATAAACTCATCTTT.

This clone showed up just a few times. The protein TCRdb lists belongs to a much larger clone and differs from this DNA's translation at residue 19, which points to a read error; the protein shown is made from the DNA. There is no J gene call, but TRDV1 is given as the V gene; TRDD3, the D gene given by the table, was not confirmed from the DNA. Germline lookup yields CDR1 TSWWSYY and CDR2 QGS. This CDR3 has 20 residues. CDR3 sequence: CALGELSRGDTGGGTDKLTF. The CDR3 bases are TGTGCTCTTGGGGAACTTTCCCGTGGGGATACAGGGGGGGGCACCGATAAACTCACCTTT.

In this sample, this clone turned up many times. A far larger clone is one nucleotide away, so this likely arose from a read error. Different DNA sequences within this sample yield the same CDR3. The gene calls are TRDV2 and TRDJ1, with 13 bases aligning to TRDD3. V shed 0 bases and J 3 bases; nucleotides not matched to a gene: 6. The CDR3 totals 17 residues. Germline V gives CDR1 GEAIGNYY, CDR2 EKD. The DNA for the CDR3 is TGTGCCTGTGACACCGACTCTACTGGGGGATACGCCGATAAACTCATCTTT. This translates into CACDTDSTGGYADKLIF.